These T cell receptor beta chains were read from a single sample in a study of shared clonotypes between healthy human individuals. Measured with immunoSEQ multiplex PCR; TCRdb has only the in-frame clones, and not every one. The sample lists about 2.1 million clones; around 93% were seen once. Sequencing was performed on naive CD8+ T cells from PBMCs. Receptors were obtained from a man between 18 and 35 years old in good health. Some clones in this sample may be carry-over from other donors' samples. CDR3s include the opening cysteine and the closing phenylalanine or tryptophan. A D gene is named only where the DNA matches it firmly. Size tells how often a clone was seen (once, few, many) or the class of an expanded clone, and some rows leave it out.

cdr3_aa cdr3_nt clone_size d_call j_call v_call
CASRSGANVLTF TGTGCCAGCAGGTCCGGGGCCAACGTCCTGACTTTC . . TRBJ2-6 TRBV5-4
CASSPGRIRENYGYTF TGCGCCAGCAGCCCGGGACGGATCCGGGAGAACTATGGCTACACCTTC . . TRBJ1-2 TRBV4-1
CASSLPRTDIFRTEAFF TGTGCCAGCAGCTTACCCCGGACGGACATTTTTAGGACTGAAGCTTTCTTT . . TRBJ1-1 TRBV7-9
CASSQRGGGPLTTNEKLFF TGCGCCAGCAGCCAACGAGGCGGGGGGCCTTTGACAACTAATGAAAAACTGTTTTTT . . TRBJ1-4 TRBV4-1
CASSLVGQGADNEQFF TGTGCCAGCAGTTTAGTGGGACAGGGGGCAGACAATGAGCAGTTCTTC . TRBD1 TRBJ2-1 TRBV27
CATDDGGAGANEQFF TGTGCCACGGACGACGGGGGGGCGGGAGCCAATGAGCAGTTCTTC . TRBD2 TRBJ2-1 TRBV28
CASSYAEQGKAFF TGTGCCAGCAGTTACGCCGAACAGGGCAAGGCTTTCTTT once . TRBJ1-1 TRBV6-5
CASSSRVNTGELFF TGCGCCAGCAGTTCTCGAGTGAACACCGGGGAGCTGTTTTTT . . TRBJ2-2 TRBV4-1
CASSLLRGALAGSYNEQFF TGTGCCAGCAGCCTGCTTCGAGGGGCGTTAGCGGGGTCCTACAATGAGCAGTTCTTC . TRBD2 TRBJ2-1 TRBV28
CASSSGTSGRRDTQYF TGTGCCAGCAGTTCCGGGACTAGCGGGAGGAGAGATACGCAGTATTTT . TRBD2 TRBJ2-3 TRBV27
CASRGTSGSSDTQYF TGTGCCAGTAGAGGGACTAGCGGGAGTTCAGATACGCAGTATTTT . TRBD2 TRBJ2-3 TRBV19
CASSRGNQPQHF TGTGCCAGCAGCCGGGGGAATCAGCCCCAGCATTTT . . TRBJ1-5 TRBV9
CASSPSFHRGKGNEQFF TGTGCCAGCAGTCCATCGTTCCACAGGGGAAAAGGCAATGAGCAGTTCTTC . TRBD1 TRBJ2-1 TRBV28
CASSPDRSDGYTF TGTGCCAGCAGCCCGGACAGATCGGATGGCTACACCTTC . . TRBJ1-2 TRBV7-9
CASSYEGNSYNEQFF TGTGCCAGCAGTTACGAAGGGAACTCCTACAATGAGCAGTTCTTC . . TRBJ2-1 TRBV6-5
CASSLGTSEEQFF TGTGCCAGCAGCTTAGGGACTAGCGAGGAGCAGTTCTTC . TRBD2 TRBJ2-1 TRBV13
CASSLGGSHEQYF TGTGCCAGCAGCTTAGGAGGGTCCCACGAGCAGTACTTC . . TRBJ2-7 TRBV7-3
CEGRGRATGELFF TGCGAAGGGCGTGGGAGGGCGACCGGGGAGCTGTTTTTT . TRBD2 TRBJ2-2 TRBV10-1
CASSPQTSNYGYTF TGTGCCAGTAGTCCACAGACATCTAACTATGGCTACACCTTC . . TRBJ1-2 TRBV19
CASSLGQGTPTDFNEKLFF TGTGCCAGCAGCCTTGGACAGGGAACGCCCACGGATTTTAATGAAAAACTGTTTTTT . TRBD1 TRBJ1-4 TRBV14
CASRSRDSGNTIYF TGTGCCAGCAGATCCCGGGACTCTGGAAACACCATATATTTT . . TRBJ1-3 TRBV11-2
CASSEAARGINTEAFF TGTGCCAGCAGTGAAGCCGCTAGGGGAATAAACACTGAAGCTTTCTTT few . TRBJ1-1 TRBV6-1
CASSPRGTPVGQYF TGCGCCAGCAGCCCCAGGGGGACGCCCGTCGGGCAGTACTTC . TRBD1 TRBJ2-7 TRBV4-1
CASSPGLADYNEQFF TGCGCCAGCAGCCCAGGACTAGCGGACTACAATGAGCAGTTCTTC . TRBD2 TRBJ2-1 TRBV5-1
CASSTNRVPEAFF TGTGCCAGCAGCACTAACAGGGTCCCTGAAGCTTTCTTT few . TRBJ1-1 TRBV5-6
CASSAGVAKNIQYF TGTGCCAGCAGTGCTGGGGTAGCCAAAAACATTCAGTACTTC . . TRBJ2-4 TRBV28
CASRPWTSGGGELFF TGTGCCAGCAGGCCCTGGACCTCTGGCGGCGGGGAGCTGTTTTTT . . TRBJ2-2 TRBV6-6
CASSLRGALGYTF TGTGCCAGCAGCTTAAGGGGGGCGCTTGGCTACACCTTC . . TRBJ1-2 TRBV5-6
CASSQDVGASGANVLTF TGTGCCAGCAGCCAAGACGTGGGGGCCTCTGGGGCCAACGTCCTGACTTTC . . TRBJ2-6 TRBV4-2
CASSSSQGRETEAFF TGTGCCAGCAGCTCGTCACAGGGGAGGGAGACTGAAGCTTTCTTT once TRBD1 TRBJ1-1 TRBV7-9
CASSSRQGADEQFF TGTGCCAGCAGCTCCCGACAGGGGGCGGATGAGCAGTTCTTC . TRBD1 TRBJ2-1 TRBV7-9
CASSQEGIGEKLFF TGTGCCAGCAGCCAGGAGGGAATTGGGGAAAAACTGTTTTTT . . TRBJ1-4 TRBV11-2
CASSLMGGLAGGPHYNEQFF TGTGCCAGCAGCTTAATGGGAGGCCTAGCGGGAGGGCCCCACTACAATGAGCAGTTCTTC once TRBD2 TRBJ2-1 TRBV7-3
CASSLATERDTQYF TGTGCCAGCAGCTTAGCTACCGAGCGGGATACGCAGTATTTT . . TRBJ2-3 TRBV7-9
CATSITGTGGETQYF TGTGCCACCAGCATAACCGGGACAGGGGGAGAGACCCAGTACTTC . TRBD1 TRBJ2-5 TRBV15
CASSLEGGHGYTF TGTGCCAGCAGCTTAGAGGGTGGCCATGGCTACACCTTC . . TRBJ1-2 TRBV7-2
CASSSASHAGEGYTF TGTGCCAGCAGCTCCGCCTCCCATGCAGGGGAGGGCTACACCTTC once . TRBJ1-2 TRBV7-3
CASSFSYGANVLTF TGTGCCAGCAGTTTTTCCTATGGGGCCAACGTCCTGACTTTC . . TRBJ2-6 TRBV28
CASSWPFANTGELFF TGTGCCAGCAGTTGGCCTTTCGCGAACACCGGGGAGCTGTTTTTT . . TRBJ2-2 TRBV28
CASSPSSYEQYF TGTGCCAGCAGCCCCAGCTCGTACGAGCAGTACTTC . . TRBJ2-7 TRBV11-1
CASNLASGRGDTQYF TGTGCCAGCAATTTGGCTAGCGGGAGAGGAGATACGCAGTATTTT . TRBD2 TRBJ2-3 TRBV28
CASSYYSNQPQHF TGTGCCAGCAGTTACTACAGCAATCAGCCCCAGCATTTT . . TRBJ1-5 TRBV27
CASSAPKDRAGNTIYF TGTGCCAGCAGCGCCCCCAAGGACAGGGCTGGAAACACCATATATTTT once TRBD1 TRBJ1-3 TRBV7-9
CASSPRDRTSTDTQYF TGTGCCAGCAGTCCTCGGGACAGGACAAGCACAGATACGCAGTATTTT . TRBD1 TRBJ2-3 TRBV27
CAAGETEAFF TGTGCCGCAGGAGAAACTGAAGCTTTCTTT . . TRBJ1-1 TRBV27
CSVVLAGTEQYF TGCAGCGTTGTACTAGCGGGGACCGAGCAGTACTTC . TRBD2 TRBJ2-7 TRBV29-1
CASSVGLAEGVSYEQYF TGTGCCAGCAGCGTCGGACTAGCGGAGGGAGTATCCTACGAGCAGTACTTC once TRBD2 TRBJ2-7 TRBV9
CASSVGSTPGTGELFF TGTGCCAGCAGCGTAGGTAGCACCCCCGGGACCGGGGAGCTGTTTTTT . . TRBJ2-2 TRBV9
CASSALAELYEQYF TGTGCCAGCAGTGCCTTAGCGGAGCTTTACGAGCAGTACTTC . . TRBJ2-7 TRBV6-1
CASSLSGDEQFF TGTGCCAGCAGTTTATCTGGGGATGAGCAGTTCTTC . . TRBJ2-1 TRBV27
CASREYYEGAFF TGTGCCAGCAGGGAGTATTACGAGGGAGCTTTCTTT . . TRBJ1-1 TRBV6-6
CATSSAYEQYF TGTGCCACCAGCAGCGCATACGAGCAGTACTTC . . TRBJ2-7 TRBV15
CASSWFVGRTEAFF TGTGCCAGCAGTTGGTTTGTCGGGCGTACTGAAGCTTTCTTT . . TRBJ1-1 TRBV6-5
CATSRDPAEAEQYF TGTGCCACCAGCAGAGACCCCGCCGAGGCCGAGCAGTACTTC . . TRBJ2-7 TRBV15
CASSLGQGDEKLFF TGTGCCAGCAGCTTGGGACAGGGGGATGAAAAACTGTTTTTT . TRBD1 TRBJ1-4 TRBV7-9
CASSPGQATNEKLFF TGTGCCAGCAGTCCAGGACAGGCAACTAATGAAAAACTGTTTTTT . TRBD1 TRBJ1-4 TRBV28